This is a list of T cell receptor beta chains from one sample in a study of blood T cell repertoires in COVID-19. The assay was immunoSEQ multiplex PCR, and TCRdb's table has in-frame clones only and misses some. The table has 180,000 or so clones, more than 75% seen once. Sequenced sample: peripheral blood. Every receptor here comes from a man aged 18 to 30 with active or convalescent COVID-19. Each CDR3 is given with its conserved first and last residue. A D gene is named only where the DNA matches it firmly. Size values are once, few and many counts, or a class for expanded clones, and some rows have none.

size	D	V	J	CDR3	DNA
NA	TRBD2	TRBV9	TRBJ2-5	CASSTLAGGQETQYF	TGTGCCAGCAGCACCCTAGCGGGGGGGCAAGAGACCCAGTACTTC
NA	TRBD1	TRBV28	TRBJ1-1	CASSEPPGQEEAFF	TGTGCCAGCAGTGAACCTCCGGGACAGGAAGAAGCTTTCTTT
NA	TRBD1	TRBV3-1/TRBV3-2	TRBJ2-1	CASSEFGQGRHNEQFF	TGTGCCAGCAGCGAATTTGGACAGGGGAGGCACAATGAGCAGTTCTTC
NA	NA	TRBV2	TRBJ1-1	CASSEYHESAFF	TGTGCCAGCAGTGAATACCACGAGTCCGCTTTCTTT
NA	NA	TRBV18	TRBJ1-1	CASSPNGHTEAFF	TGTGCCAGCTCACCAAATGGACATACTGAAGCTTTCTTT
NA	NA	TRBV29-1	TRBJ1-2	CSVGVGGTYGYTF	TGCAGCGTTGGGGTGGGAGGGACCTATGGCTACACCTTC
NA	TRBD2	TRBV9	TRBJ2-2	CASSVGGAGAGELFF	TGTGCCAGCAGCGTAGGAGGAGCGGGGGCCGGGGAGCTGTTTTTT
NA	TRBD1	TRBV27	TRBJ1-1	CASLYGTGATTEAFF	TGTGCCAGCCTTTATGGGACAGGGGCAACCACTGAAGCTTTCTTT
NA	NA	TRBV5-4	TRBJ2-1	CASSSMNFVNEQFF	TGTGCCAGCAGCTCCATGAACTTTGTAAATGAGCAGTTCTTC
NA	TRBD1	TRBV12-5	TRBJ1-2	CASGSLDGQTGGGYTF	TGTGCTAGTGGTTCCCTCGATGGACAGACAGGGGGTGGCTACACCTTC
NA	TRBD1	TRBV5-1	TRBJ2-4	CASSSPLTGTGKGKNIQYF	TGCGCCAGCAGCTCGCCACTGACCGGGACAGGGAAGGGCAAAAACATTCAGTACTTC
NA	TRBD2	TRBV7-3	TRBJ2-7	CASSLGAGGPWEQYF	TGTGCCAGCAGCTTAGGGGCGGGAGGACCTTGGGAGCAGTACTTC
few	NA	TRBV30	TRBJ1-2	CAWSFEEVIYGYTF	TGTGCCTGGAGTTTTGAGGAAGTCATCTATGGCTACACCTTC
NA	NA	TRBV7-9	TRBJ1-1	CASMIEDTEAFF	TGTGCCAGCATGATAGAGGACACTGAAGCTTTCTTT
NA	TRBD1	TRBV5-1	TRBJ2-5	CASSLIPGQGWLETQYF	TGCGCCAGCAGCTTAATACCGGGACAGGGGTGGTTAGAGACCCAGTACTTC
NA	NA	TRBV6-2/TRBV6-3	TRBJ2-5	CASSWGQWETQYF	TGTGCCAGCAGTTGGGGACAATGGGAGACCCAGTACTTC
once	NA	TRBV27	TRBJ2-5	CASSLRTFETQYF	TGTGCCAGCAGTCTGCGGACATTCGAGACCCAGTACTTC
few	NA	TRBV7-2	TRBJ2-2	CASSFRGGANTGELFF	TGTGCCAGCAGTTTTAGGGGCGGCGCGAACACCGGGGAGCTGTTTTTT
NA	NA	TRBV11-3	TRBJ2-5	CASSLGGQIFQETQYF	TGTGCCAGCAGCTTAGGAGGGCAGATCTTCCAAGAGACCCAGTACTTC
NA	TRBD1	TRBV3-1/TRBV3-2	TRBJ1-4	CASSLRQGATEKLFF	TGTGCCAGCAGCCTCCGACAGGGGGCGACGGAAAAACTGTTTTTT
NA	NA	TRBV27	TRBJ1-2	CASSLLPGHADGYTF	TGTGCCAGCAGTTTATTGCCGGGACATGCTGATGGCTACACCTTC
NA	TRBD2	TRBV11-2	TRBJ2-5	CASSLGSGGAETQYF	TGTGCCAGCAGCTTAGGGTCCGGGGGGGCAGAGACCCAGTACTTC
NA	TRBD1	TRBV30	TRBJ2-2	CAWSVPRGLMAGELFF	TGTGCCTGGAGTGTACCCAGGGGGCTTATGGCCGGGGAGCTGTTTTTT
NA	NA	TRBV30	TRBJ2-7	CAWASGQMDFYEQYF	TGTGCCTGGGCCTCCGGACAGATGGACTTCTACGAGCAGTACTTC
NA	NA	TRBV7-3	TRBJ2-1	CASSLQGTTYNEQFF	TGTGCCAGCAGCTTACAGGGGACGACCTACAATGAGCAGTTCTTC
NA	NA	TRBV7-2	TRBJ2-3	CASSGQQSRGSDTQYF	TGTGCCAGCAGCGGACAACAGTCCAGGGGATCAGATACGCAGTATTTT
NA	NA	TRBV12-3/TRBV12-4	TRBJ1-1	CASSYREGAFF	TGTGCCAGCAGCTACAGGGAGGGGGCTTTCTTT
NA	NA	TRBV11-1	TRBJ1-2	CASSLEAGGYTF	TGTGCCAGCAGCTTAGAGGCAGGCGGCTACACCTTC
NA	TRBD1	TRBV6-4	TRBJ2-2	CASSVGTGNTGELFF	TGTGCCAGCAGTGTCGGGACAGGGAACACCGGGGAGCTGTTTTTT
NA	NA	TRBV11-2	TRBJ2-5	CASSLGNRNQETQYF	TGTGCCAGCAGCTTAGGGAACAGAAACCAAGAGACCCAGTACTTC
NA	NA	TRBV3-1/TRBV3-2	TRBJ2-5	CASSQGLVMQETQYF	TGTGCCAGCAGCCAAGGGCTGGTGATGCAAGAGACCCAGTACTTC
NA	TRBD1	TRBV5-1	TRBJ2-2	CASSSDRVGTGELFF	TGCGCCAGCTCCTCGGACAGGGTCGGTACCGGGGAGCTGTTTTTT
NA	NA	TRBV27	TRBJ1-1	CASSLRGTEAFF	TGTGCCAGCAGTTTAAGGGGAACTGAAGCTTTCTTT
NA	NA	TRBV12-5	TRBJ1-1	CASGWGGTEAFF	TGTGCTAGTGGATGGGGGGGGACTGAAGCTTTCTTT
NA	TRBD1	TRBV7-2	TRBJ1-1	CASSLDRTGGSPLYTEAFF	TGTGCCAGCAGCTTAGACAGGACAGGGGGCAGTCCACTATACACTGAAGCTTTCTTT
NA	NA	TRBV7-2	TRBJ2-1	CASSLGTDNEQFF	TGTGCCAGCAGCTTAGGGACAGACAATGAGCAGTTCTTC
NA	NA	TRBV6-5	TRBJ1-4	CASSYSRGATNEKLFF	TGTGCCAGCAGTTACTCCAGGGGCGCAACTAATGAAAAACTGTTTTTT
NA	TRBD1	TRBV18	TRBJ1-2	CASSPLGTGGGYTF	TGTGCCAGCTCGCCCCTCGGGACAGGGGGCGGCTACACCTTC
NA	TRBD2	TRBV9	TRBJ2-1	CASGLGLAGRNSYNEQFF	TGTGCCAGCGGGTTGGGACTAGCGGGAAGAAACTCCTACAATGAGCAGTTCTTC
NA	NA	TRBV24-1	TRBJ1-1	CATSAPDTEAFF	TGTGCCACCAGTGCGCCGGACACTGAAGCTTTCTTT
NA	NA	TRBV5-4	TRBJ2-2	CASSSPRDWELFF	TGTGCCAGCAGCTCCCCAAGGGACTGGGAGCTGTTTTTT